The 11 T cell receptor beta chains below were found in one sample sequenced in a study of control samples from healthy donors and cancer patients. Sequencing was performed with immunoSEQ multiplex PCR; in TCRdb, only in-frame clones are kept and a portion is missing. The profile shows about 82,000 clones, roughly 93% of them singletons. The specimen sequenced was blood. These receptors were obtained from a young woman in good health.

The V and J genes are TRBV27 and TRBJ1-6, with D tentatively TRBD1 (6 bases). CDR1 is MNHEY, CDR2 SMNVEV, per germline (reference sequence). The CDR3 consists of 14 residues. V lost 6 bases, J lost 7 bases, and 13 bases lay in between. The CDR3 region is CASRLDRQNSPLHF. CDR3 bases: TGTGCCAGCAGGCTAGACAGGCAGAATTCACCCCTCCACTTT.

The rearrangement uses TRBV11-2 and TRBJ1-5; 8 bases map to TRBD1. Germline CDR1 and CDR2: SGHAT and FQNNGV. Losses at the gene ends were 5 bases for V and 2 bases for J; bases not matched to a gene: 2. CDR3 length: 14 residues. CDR3 nucleotide sequence: TGTGCCAGCAGCCCGACAGGGGGCAATCAGCCCCAGCATTTT. This translates into CASSPTGGNQPQHF.

V and J are TRBV7-2 and TRBJ1-1; 7 bases are a match to TRBD1. CDR3 length equals 15 residues. Germline CDR1 reads SGHTA; CDR2 reads FQGNSA. The trim removed 3 bases at V and 5 bases at J, leaving 9 bases unmatched. The CDR3 DNA reads TGTGCCAGCAGCTTTTCTGACAGGGTAGGAACTGAAGCTTTCTTT. Its protein is CASSFSDRVGTEAFF.

The genes are TRBV5-1 and TRBJ2-2; a weak D match, TRBD1 (5 bases). Germline V lookup: CDR1 SGHRS, CDR2 YFSETQ. This CDR3 has 14 residues. V was trimmed by 1 base and J by 5 bases, leaving 9 bases between them. As DNA, the CDR3 is TGCGCCAGCAGCTTGAGAAGGGGTACCGGGGAGCTGTTTTTT. Translating gives CASSLRRGTGELFF.

This clone has a handful of counts. CDR3 bases: TGTGCCAGCAGCTCCGCGGAGTCTGGAAACACCATATATTTT. Its translation: CASSSAESGNTIYF. The J gene is TRBJ1-3, the V gene TRBV6-6; no firm D call. Trimming removed 6 bases from V and 1 base from J, with 10 bases in between. This CDR3 has 14 amino acids. Germline V lookup: CDR1 MNHNY, CDR2 SVGAGI (reference sequence).

The J gene is TRBJ2-1, the V gene TRBV5-4; D possibly corresponds to TRBD2 (5 bases). Per germline, CDR1 SGHNT and CDR2 YYREEE (reference sequence). The CDR3 is 14 residues long. V dropped 7 bases and J dropped 3 bases, with 14 bases sitting between them. CDR3 in amino acids: CASPAARGYNEQFF. The CDR3, as DNA: TGTGCCAGCCCAGCAGCTCGGGGCTACAATGAGCAGTTCTTC.

This sequence joins TRBV29-1 and TRBJ2-1, with D possibly matching TRBD2 (5 bases). The CDR3 sequence is 15 residues long. V shed 5 bases and J shed 1 base, with 15 bases lying between them. CDR1 and CDR2 from the germline V gene are SQVTM and ANQGSEA. The chain's CDR3 is CSVKEALISYNEQFF. For the CDR3, the DNA is TGCAGCGTTAAGGAGGCTCTGATTTCCTACAATGAGCAGTTCTTC.

The chain joins TRBV6-5 to TRBJ1-1; the match to TRBD1 covers 8 bases. Trimming cost V 6 bases and J 4 bases; bases outside gene matches: 1. This CDR3 region has 12 residues. Germline V gives CDR1 MNHEY, CDR2 SVGAGI. This CDR3 reads CASSRGPTEAFF. DNA of the CDR3: TGTGCCAGCAGCAGGGGGCCCACTGAAGCTTTCTTT.

The CDR3 region is CASSEFRLAGVGEQFF. The CDR3 nucleotides read TGTGCCAGCAGTGAATTTCGGCTAGCGGGAGTGGGTGAGCAGTTCTTC. V and J are TRBV25-1 and TRBJ2-1, with 10 positions matching TRBD2. V lost 1 base and J lost 9; bases outside the gene matches: 9. CDR1 and CDR2 (germline): MGHDK, SYGVNS. This CDR3 is built from 16 residues.

The J gene is TRBJ1-3, the V gene TRBV7-8; the D is unclear. Germline V lookup: CDR1 SGHVS, CDR2 FQNEAQ. The CDR3 sequence is 19 residues long. The V gene lost 7 bases and the J gene lost 0 bases, with 25 bases spanning the gap. CDR3 amino acids: CASTKAGSHRFFSGNTIYF. CDR3 DNA sequence: TGTGCCAGCACCAAAGCCGGGTCTCACCGTTTCTTCTCTGGAAACACCATATATTTT.

The chain combines TRBV9 with TRBJ1-6, with 7 nucleotides matching TRBD1. The germline gives CDR1 SGDLS, CDR2 YYNGEE. The CDR3 covers 15 residues. J lost 9 bases, V lost 4 bases, and 10 bases had no gene match. In DNA form, the CDR3 reads TGTGCCAGCAGCTCAACCGGGACAGCGGGTTCACCCCTCCACTTT. It yields the protein CASSSTGTAGSPLHF. The full variable domain, rest sourced from reference TRBV9 and TRBJ1-6, is DSGVTQTPKHLITATGQRVTLRCSPRSGDLSVYWYQQSLDQGLQFLIQYYNGEERAKGNILERFSAQQFPDLHSELNLSSLELGDSALYFCASSSTGTAGSPLHFGNGTRLTVT.